This T cell receptor beta chain emerged from a study of T-cell memory formation after mild COVID-19. Study findings and constraints: From day 15 to 85, contracting clones were balanced between CD4 and CD8, whereas later expanders leaned toward CD4+. CD4+ clones that contracted lay mainly in CM and EM; CD8+ ones lay in EMRA.

This clonotype turned up a few times. Its antigen is currently unknown. V was shortened by 0 bases and J by 2 bases, with 13 bases between the two germline ends. The CDR3 has 16 amino acids. In germline, CDR1 is LGHNA, CDR2 YNFKEQ. Sample barcodes and UMIs were carried by the TCR alpha and TCR beta cDNA libraries that 5'RACE generated with constant-segment primers. From the 5' RACE reads, TCRdb called clonotypes with MiXCR, one entry per CDR3 protein. The top ten clones hold around 8.8% of a sample with approximately 400,000 distinct CDR3 sequences, around 24% of them seen once. Sequenced input: PBMCs or a T cell subset sorted from them (not recorded which). The chain links TRBV4-2 to TRBJ1-2; D is unresolved. This sequence was found in an adult woman who had mild COVID-19 (a few samples of this study predate the infection). Cell type and time point are not known. CDR3 nucleotide sequence: TGTGCCAGCAGCCAAGATCCCAGCGTTAGAAACTATGGCTACACCTTC. Translating it yields CASSQDPSVRNYGYTF.